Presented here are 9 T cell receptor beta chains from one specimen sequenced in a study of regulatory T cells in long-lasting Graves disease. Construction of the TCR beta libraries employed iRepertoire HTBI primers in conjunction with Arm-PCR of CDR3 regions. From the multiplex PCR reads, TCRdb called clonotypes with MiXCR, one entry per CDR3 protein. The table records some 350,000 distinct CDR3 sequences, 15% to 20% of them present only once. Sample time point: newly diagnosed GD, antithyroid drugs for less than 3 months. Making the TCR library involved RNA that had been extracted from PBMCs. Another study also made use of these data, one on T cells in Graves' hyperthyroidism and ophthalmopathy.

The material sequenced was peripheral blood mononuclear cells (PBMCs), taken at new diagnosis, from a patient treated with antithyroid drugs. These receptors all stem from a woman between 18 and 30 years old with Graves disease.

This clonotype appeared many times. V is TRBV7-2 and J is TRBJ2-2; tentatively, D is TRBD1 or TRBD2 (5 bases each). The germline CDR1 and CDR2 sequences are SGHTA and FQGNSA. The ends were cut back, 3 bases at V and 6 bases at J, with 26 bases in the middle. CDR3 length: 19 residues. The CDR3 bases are TGTGCCAGCAGCTTTAAAAGACTACTTGGGGGAGAGGGACCCGGGGAGCTGTTTTTT. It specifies CASSFKRLLGGEGPGELFF. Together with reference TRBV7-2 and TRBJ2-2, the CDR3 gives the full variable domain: GAGVSQSPSNKVTEKGKDVELRCDPISGHTALYWYRQSLGQGLEFLIYFQGNSAPDKSGLPSDRFSAERTGGSVSTLTIQRTQQEDSAVYLCASSFKRLLGGEGPGELFFGEGSRLTVL.

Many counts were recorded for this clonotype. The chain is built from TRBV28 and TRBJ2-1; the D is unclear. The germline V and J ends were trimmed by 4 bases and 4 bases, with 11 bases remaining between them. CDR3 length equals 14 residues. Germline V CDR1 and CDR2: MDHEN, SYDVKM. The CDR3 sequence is CASSSPSLYNEQFF. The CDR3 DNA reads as TGTGCCAGCAGTTCCCCCTCCCTATACAATGAGCAGTTCTTC.

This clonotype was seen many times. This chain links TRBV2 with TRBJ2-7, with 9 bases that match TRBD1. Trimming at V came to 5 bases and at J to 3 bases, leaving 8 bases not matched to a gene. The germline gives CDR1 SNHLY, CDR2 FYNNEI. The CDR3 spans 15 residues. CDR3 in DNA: TGTGCCAGCAGTCAGGACAGGGGACCCAACTACGAGCAGTACTTC. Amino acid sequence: CASSQDRGPNYEQYF.

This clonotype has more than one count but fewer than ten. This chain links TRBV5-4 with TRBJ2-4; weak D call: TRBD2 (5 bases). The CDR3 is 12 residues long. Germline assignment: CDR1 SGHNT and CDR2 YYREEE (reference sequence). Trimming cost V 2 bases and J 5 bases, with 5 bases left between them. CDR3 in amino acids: CASSFGENIQYF. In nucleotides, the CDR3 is TGTGCCAGCAGCTTCGGGGAAAACATTCAGTACTTC.

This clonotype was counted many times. The CDR3, as DNA: TGTGCCTGGAGTTCTGGGTCTGGGGCCAACGTCCTGACTTTC. Translated, it gives CAWSSGSGANVLTF. This chain uses TRBV30 with TRBJ2-6; no firm D call. There are 14 residues in the CDR3. Germline lookup yields CDR1 GTSNPN and CDR2 SVGIG (reference sequence). The ends were cut back, 2 bases at V and 1 base at J, with 6 bases in the middle. Filled out from reference TRBV30 and TRBJ2-6, the complete variable domain reads SQTIHQWPATLVQPVGSPLSLECTVEGTSNPNLYWYRQAAGRGLQLLFYSVGIGQISSEVPQNLSASRPQDRQFILSSKKLLLSDSGFYLCAWSSGSGANVLTFGAGSRLTVL.

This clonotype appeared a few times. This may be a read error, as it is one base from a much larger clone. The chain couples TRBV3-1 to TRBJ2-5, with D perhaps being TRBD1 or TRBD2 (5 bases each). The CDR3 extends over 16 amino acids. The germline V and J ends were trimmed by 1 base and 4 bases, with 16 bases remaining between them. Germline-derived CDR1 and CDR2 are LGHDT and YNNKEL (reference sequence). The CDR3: CASSQAGRGAGETQYF. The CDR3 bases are TGTGCCAGCAGCCAAGCGGGGAGAGGGGCGGGAGAGACCCAGTACTTC.

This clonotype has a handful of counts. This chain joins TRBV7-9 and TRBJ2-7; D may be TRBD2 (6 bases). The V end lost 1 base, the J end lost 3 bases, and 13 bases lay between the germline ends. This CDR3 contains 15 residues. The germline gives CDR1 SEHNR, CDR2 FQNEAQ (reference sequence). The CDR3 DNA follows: TGTGCCAGCAGCTTAGAGCCTAGCGCCAACTACGAGCAGTACTTC. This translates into CASSLEPSANYEQYF.

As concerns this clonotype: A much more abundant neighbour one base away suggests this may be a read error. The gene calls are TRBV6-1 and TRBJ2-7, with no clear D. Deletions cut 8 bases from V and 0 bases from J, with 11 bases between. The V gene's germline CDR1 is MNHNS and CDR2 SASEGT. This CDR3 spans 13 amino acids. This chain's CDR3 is CASPMDLSYEQYF. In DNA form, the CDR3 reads TGTGCCAGCCCGATGGACCTCTCCTACGAGCAGTACTTC.

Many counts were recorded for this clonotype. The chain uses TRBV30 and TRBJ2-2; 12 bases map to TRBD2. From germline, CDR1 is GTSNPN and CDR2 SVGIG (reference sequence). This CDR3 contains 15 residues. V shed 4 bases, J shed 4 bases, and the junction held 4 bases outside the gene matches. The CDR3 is CAWTSGRGGTGELFF. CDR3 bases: TGTGCCTGGACTAGCGGGAGGGGTGGCACCGGGGAGCTGTTTTTT.